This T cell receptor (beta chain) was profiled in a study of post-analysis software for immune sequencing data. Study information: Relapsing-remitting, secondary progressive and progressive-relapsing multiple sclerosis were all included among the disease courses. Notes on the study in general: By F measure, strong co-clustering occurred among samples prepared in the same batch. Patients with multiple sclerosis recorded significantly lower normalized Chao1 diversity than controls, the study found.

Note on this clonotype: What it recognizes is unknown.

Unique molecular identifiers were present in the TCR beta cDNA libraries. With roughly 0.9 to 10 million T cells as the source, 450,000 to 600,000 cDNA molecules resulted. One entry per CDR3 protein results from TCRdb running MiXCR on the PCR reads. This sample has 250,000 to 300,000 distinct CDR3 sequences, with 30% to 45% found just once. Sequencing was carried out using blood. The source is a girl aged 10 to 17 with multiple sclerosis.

In DNA, the CDR3 is TGCAGCGTTGAGGGTTTTGAAGCCAAAAACATTCAGTACTTC. This translates into CSVEGFEAKNIQYF. This chain joins TRBV29-1 and TRBJ2-4; D is uncertain. Trimming took 3 bases from V and 0 from J, leaving 9 bases between them. Germline-derived CDR1 and CDR2 are SQVTM and ANQGSEA. This CDR3 is built from 14 residues.